This T cell receptor beta chain was sequenced during a study of shared clonotypes between healthy human individuals. Study in general: With ages of 18 to 49, the donors were two women and a few men.

Clones were sequenced by immunoSEQ multiplex PCR, and TCRdb holds only the in-frame ones, with some missing. The sample consists of about 450,000 clones, 70% to 85% of them appearing once. Free of recent acute infections or vaccinations, the donors were healthy HIV-negative adults. It was tens of millions of PBMCs that unsorted samples used for genomic DNA. This receptor was identified in a woman in her 40s in good health. Some clones in this sample may be carry-over from other donors' samples. Sequenced material: PBMCs.

CDR3 DNA sequence: TGTGCCAGCCACCTCCCAATACGGGAGGGCGCCGGGGAGCTGTTTTTT. Translation: CASHLPIREGAGELFF. V gene TRBV2 combines with J gene TRBJ2-2; 8 bases align to TRBD2. From germline, CDR1 is SNHLY and CDR2 FYNNEI. CDR3 length: 16 residues. V gave up 8 bases and J gave up 6 bases; unmatched junction bases: 14.